These T cell receptor beta chains were read from a single sample in a study of blood T cell repertoires in COVID-19. Assay used: immunoSEQ multiplex PCR; TCRdb lists only in-frame clones, some missing. The repertoire holds nearly 200,000 clones, with approximately 84% as singletons. Sequencing was done on a sample of peripheral blood. All receptors come from a woman aged 70 to 79 with active or convalescent COVID-19. The CDR3 runs from the conserved cysteine through the conserved F or W. The D gene is left open where the match is weak. Not every row has a clone size; where given, it reads once, few, many or a size class.

>NA|NA|TRBV19|TRBJ1-1
TGTGCCAGTAGTATGGAAAGGGGGACGAACACTGAAGCTTTCTTT
CASSMERGTNTEAFF
>NA|NA|TRBV6-6|TRBJ2-7
TGTGCCAGCAGTCGACAGTACGAGCAGTACTTC
CASSRQYEQYF
>NA|TRBD2|TRBV5-1|TRBJ2-1
TGCGCCAGCAGCTTGGAGCTAGCGGGACGCAATGAGCAGTTCTTC
CASSLELAGRNEQFF
>NA|NA|TRBV27|TRBJ2-1
TGTGCCAGCACCCTCATAGGCGGGGGCAACGAGCAGTTCTTC
CASTLIGGGNEQFF
>NA|TRBD2|TRBV7-9|TRBJ2-2
TGTGCCAGCAGCTTAGTCGGTAGCGGGAGGGCCAGGAACACCGGGGAGCTGTTTTTT
CASSLVGSGRARNTGELFF
>NA|TRBD2|TRBV15|TRBJ2-2
TGTGCCACCAGCAGAGATGGTCTAAACCGGGGGGACCGGGAGCTGTTTTTT
CATSRDGLNRGDRELFF
>few|NA|TRBV11-2|TRBJ2-7
TGTGCCAGCAGCCTTTTAGGATCGGGGTACGAGCAGTACTTC
CASSLLGSGYEQYF
>NA|TRBD1|TRBV15|TRBJ1-4
TGTGCCACCAGCAGAGAAGGACAGGGTGTTGATGAAAAACTGTTTTTT
CATSREGQGVDEKLFF
>NA|TRBD1|TRBV28|TRBJ1-5
TGTGCCAGCAGCATAAACCGGGACAGGGGATGGGACAATAGCAATCAGCCCCAGCATTTT
CASSINRDRGWDNSNQPQHF
>NA|TRBD1|TRBV24-1|TRBJ2-3
TGTGCCACCCCTGGCGCAGGGGGCAACGTGAGCACAGATACGCAGTATTTT
CATPGAGGNVSTDTQYF
>NA|NA|TRBV21-1|TRBJ2-3
TGTGCCAGCAGGGAGGGTAGGGACAGGGGCACAGATACGCAGTATTTT
CASREGRDRGTDTQYF
>NA|TRBD1|TRBV7-9|TRBJ1-5
TGTGCCAGCAGCGCGACAGGGTGGGATCAGCCCCAGCATTTT
CASSATGWDQPQHF
>NA|TRBD1|TRBV6-5|TRBJ1-5
TGTGCCAGCAGTTACTCAGGGGGCGATCAGCCCCAGCATTTT
CASSYSGGDQPQHF
>NA|TRBD2|TRBV6-2/TRBV6-3|TRBJ2-1
TGTGCCAGCAGCCCTGGGCCCGCCGGGGGGTACAATGAGCAGTTCTTC
CASSPGPAGGYNEQFF
>NA|NA|TRBV15|TRBJ2-2
TGTGCCACCAGCAGAGATCGGTTTTCCGGGGAGCTGTTTTTT
CATSRDRFSGELFF
>once|NA|TRBV6-6|TRBJ2-3
TGTGCCAGCAGTTACGGAGACAGCACAGATACGCAGTATTTT
CASSYGDSTDTQYF
>NA|NA|TRBV7-9|TRBJ1-5
TGTGCCAGCAGCTTAGGGGACATCCGAGGTCAGCCCCAGCATTTT
CASSLGDIRGQPQHF
>NA|TRBD2|TRBV6-6|TRBJ2-5
TGTGCCAGCAGTCCCCGCCTAGGACTAGCGGGAGGTTTCGAGACCCAGTACTTC
CASSPRLGLAGGFETQYF
>NA|NA|TRBV15|TRBJ2-1
TGTGCCACCAGCCCCAACTACAATGAGCAGTTCTTC
CATSPNYNEQFF
>NA|NA|TRBV24-1|TRBJ2-7
TGTGCCACCAGTGATTTAACGGGAGAGCAGTACTTC
CATSDLTGEQYF
>NA|NA|TRBV10-2|TRBJ1-2
TGCGCCAGCAGTGACCCCTCTTATGGCTACACCTTC
CASSDPSYGYTF
>NA|TRBD2|TRBV28|TRBJ2-7
TGTGCCAGCAGTTTAGGGACTAGCGGGAGGCCCTGGGAGCAGTACTTC
CASSLGTSGRPWEQYF
>NA|TRBD2|TRBV2|TRBJ2-5
TGTGCCAGCAGTGATGCGTTACCGAGCGGGAGTCTAAGAGAGACCCAGTACTTC
CASSDALPSGSLRETQYF
>NA|TRBD1|TRBV9|TRBJ1-1
TGTGCCAGCAGCGTAGAGGAAGGGGGCTGGGCCTCTGAAGCTTTCTTT
CASSVEEGGWASEAFF
>NA|NA|TRBV5-1|TRBJ1-2
TGCGCCAGCAGTCAGGACCCGGGAGGCGCTTTGTATGGCTACACCTTC
CASSQDPGGALYGYTF
>NA|TRBD1|TRBV6-5|TRBJ1-1
TGTGCCAGCAGACCCCAGCAGGGGGCGAACACTGAAGCTTTCTTT
CASRPQQGANTEAFF
>NA|NA|TRBV5-6|TRBJ2-5
TGTGCCAGCAGCTTGGACCCCGCGGGGACCCAGTACTTC
CASSLDPAGTQYF
>NA|NA|TRBV6-5|TRBJ2-7
TGTGCCAGCTCCAGAACGGGGGGCCCCTACGAGCAGTACTTC
CASSRTGGPYEQYF
>NA|TRBD1|TRBV25-1|TRBJ1-3
TGTGCCAGCAGGGGCGATGGACAGGGGTTTGGAAACACCATATATTTT
CASRGDGQGFGNTIYF
>NA|NA|TRBV18|TRBJ2-7
TGTGCCAGCTCACCGACATACAGGGACTACGAGCAGTACTTC
CASSPTYRDYEQYF
>NA|NA|TRBV24-1|TRBJ2-3
TGTGCCACCAGTTCGGACTCGCCCACAGATACGCAGTATTTT
CATSSDSPTDTQYF
>NA|NA|TRBV19|TRBJ2-6
TGTGCCAGTAGTATAGATGAGGGCTCTGGGGCCAACGTCCTGACTTTC
CASSIDEGSGANVLTF
>NA|NA|TRBV27|TRBJ2-5
TGTGCCAGCAGCCCCCGACAGGCAGCCTCAACGTACCAAGAGACCCAGTACTTC
CASSPRQAASTYQETQYF
>NA|TRBD1|TRBV28|TRBJ1-2
TGTGCCAGCAGAGCTTATCCGGGACAGGGTGTGGATGGCTACACCTTC
CASRAYPGQGVDGYTF
>once|TRBD2|TRBV10-1|TRBJ2-1
TGCGCCAGCAGCGGCCTAGCGGGAGGGGGCTCCTACAATGAGCAGTTCTTC
CASSGLAGGGSYNEQFF
>NA|NA|TRBV10-1|TRBJ2-1
TGCGCCAGCAGTGAGTCCCTGGGGCGCAATGAGCAGTTCTTC
CASSESLGRNEQFF
>NA|TRBD1|TRBV2|TRBJ1-5
TGTGCCAGCAGTCCCGGGACAGCTAATCAGCCCCAGCATTTT
CASSPGTANQPQHF
>NA|NA|TRBV10-1|TRBJ2-7
TGCGCCAGCATTCGGTATGGGGCCTCCTACGAGCAGTACTTC
CASIRYGASYEQYF
>once|TRBD1|TRBV12-5|TRBJ2-7
TGTGCTAGTGGCCACTCCGACAGGGGAGGCGAGCAGTACTTC
CASGHSDRGGEQYF
>NA|NA|TRBV27|TRBJ2-2
TGTGCCAGTTCCGATAGCGGAGTTACCGGGGAGCTGTTTTTT
CASSDSGVTGELFF
>NA|NA|TRBV13|TRBJ2-3
TGTGCCAGCAGCTTAGCCAGTTCGGGAGATACGCAGTATTTT
CASSLASSGDTQYF